One sample yielded the 18 T cell receptor beta chains listed below, sequenced in a study of control samples from healthy donors and cancer patients. The table came from immunoSEQ multiplex PCR; TCRdb's copy has only in-frame clones and leaves some out. The table shows about 55,000 clones, with around 90% occurring only once. The sequenced sample consisted of blood. The receptors stem from a man aged 50 to 60 in good health.

The V gene is TRBV27, the J gene TRBJ2-3; the D is unclear. The CDR3 loop spans 15 amino acids. V gave up 2 bases and J gave up 3 bases, with 12 bases separating them. The V gene's germline CDR1 is MNHEY and CDR2 SMNVEV (reference sequence). The CDR3 region is CASSLHTAITDTQYF. CDR3 coding DNA: TGTGCCAGCAGTTTACATACAGCTATAACAGATACGCAGTATTTT.

This chain links TRBV19 with TRBJ1-1, with no clear D. The CDR3 consists of 14 residues. Germline lookup yields CDR1 LNHDA and CDR2 SQIVND (reference sequence). V dropped 7 bases and J dropped 4 bases, with 16 bases sitting between them. Here the CDR3 reads CASKREESVTEAFF. CDR3 DNA sequence: TGTGCCAGTAAGAGAGAGGAAAGCGTCACTGAAGCTTTCTTT.

This sequence joins TRBV6-5 and TRBJ2-2; the D gene is possibly TRBD1 (5 bases). This CDR3 is 16 amino acids long. Trimming pared 1 base from V and 1 base from J, leaving 10 bases between. Germline values: CDR1 MNHEY, CDR2 SVGAGI. CDR3 loop: CASSYWQGGNTGELFF. CDR3 nucleotide sequence: TGTGCCAGCAGTTACTGGCAGGGTGGGAACACCGGGGAGCTGTTTTTT.

On this clone: Other DNA sequences in this specimen translate into the identical CDR3. The rearrangement joins TRBV24-1 to TRBJ1-5; D gene ambiguous. The germline CDR1 and CDR2 sequences are KGHDR and SFDVKD. The CDR3 loop spans 14 amino acids. Trimming stripped 10 bases from V and 3 bases from J, with 15 bases between. CDR3 bases: TGTGCCACGACCTCCGGATTACCCAATCAGCCCCAGCATTTT. Encoded protein: CATTSGLPNQPQHF.

V is TRBV6-5 and J is TRBJ1-1; D gene uncertain. The CDR3 is made up of 13 amino acids. Looked up from germline, CDR1 is MNHEY and CDR2 is SVGAGI. V lost 5 bases to trimming and J lost 1 base, with 8 bases between them. CDR3 residues: CASSRTRNTEAFF. The DNA of the CDR3 is TGTGCCAGCAGTCGGACCAGGAACACTGAAGCTTTCTTT.

This chain joins TRBV11-1 and TRBJ1-6; maybe TRBD1 (6 bases). The CDR3 consists of 14 residues. CDR1 is SGHAT, CDR2 FQDESV, per germline (reference sequence). The V gene lost 4 bases and the J gene lost 6 bases, with 10 bases spanning the gap. The CDR3 here is CASSYGTFNSPLHF. The CDR3 DNA sequence: TGTGCCAGCAGCTACGGGACATTTAATTCACCCCTCCACTTT.

In its sample, this clone was seen a few times. The chain combines TRBV7-2 with TRBJ2-2; weak D call: TRBD2 (6 bases). Trimming removed 2 bases at V and 10 bases at J, with 17 bases between. Germline V gene sequence: CDR1 SGHTA, CDR2 FQGNSA. The length of the CDR3 is 15 residues. DNA of the CDR3: TGTGCCAGCAGCTTAACCCGGGACTCCCGCTTGGAGCTGTTTTTT. Its protein product is CASSLTRDSRLELFF.

The gene calls are TRBV27 and TRBJ2-7; 7 nucleotides match TRBD2. V trimming: 6 bases; J trimming: 1 base; junction bases outside the gene matches: 3. Germline V gives CDR1 MNHEY, CDR2 SMNVEV (reference sequence). The CDR3 is 13 amino acids. The CDR3 loop reads CASRGRESYEQYF. The DNA of the CDR3 is TGTGCCAGCAGGGGGCGGGAGTCCTACGAGCAGTACTTC.

The chain joins TRBV11-2 to TRBJ2-3; either TRBD1 or TRBD2 may fit D (5 bases each). The CDR3 runs to 15 residues. The germline V and J ends were trimmed by 0 bases and 4 bases, with 11 bases remaining between them. Germline values: CDR1 SGHAT, CDR2 FQNNGV. The CDR3 here is CASSLDNRGPDTQYF. The DNA for the CDR3 is TGTGCCAGCAGCTTAGATAACCGGGGCCCAGATACGCAGTATTTT.

This clone showed up just a few times. The chain is built from TRBV4-3 and TRBJ2-7; TRBD1 matches 9 bases. There are 17 residues in the CDR3. J lost 4 bases, V lost 0 bases, and 10 bases had no gene match. CDR1 is LGHNA, CDR2 YSLEER, per germline. Here the CDR3 reads CASSQEGYRGPFYEQYF. As DNA, the CDR3 is TGCGCCAGCAGCCAAGAGGGATACAGGGGGCCCTTTTACGAGCAGTACTTC.

V is TRBV12-5 and J is TRBJ2-2; 14 bases fit TRBD2. This CDR3 spans 21 amino acids. The germline V gene has CDR1 LGHNT and CDR2 FRNRAP. The V gene end was trimmed by 5 bases and the J gene end by 0 bases; junction bases not matched to a gene: 14. The CDR3 protein is CASGPGLAGVLPDPNTGELFF. Here the CDR3 DNA reads TGTGCTAGTGGTCCGGGACTAGCGGGAGTCCTACCCGATCCGAACACCGGGGAGCTGTTTTTT.

The chain combines TRBV19 with TRBJ2-1, with D possibly matching TRBD2 (7 bases). The CDR3 runs 18 residues. Per the germline V gene, CDR1 is LNHDA and CDR2 is SQIVND (reference sequence). V lost 4 bases and J 3 bases, leaving 22 bases between the germline ends. The CDR3 spells CASSTSTGGKGYYNEQFF. The CDR3, as DNA: TGTGCCAGTAGTACGAGTACGGGGGGCAAAGGCTACTACAATGAGCAGTTCTTC.

The table lists this clone with a few counts. The chain has TRBV28 and TRBJ1-2, with 8 bases fitting TRBD1. The junction had 11 bases not matched to a gene; V was cut back by 6 bases and J by 8 bases. The CDR3 spans 14 residues. CDR1 and CDR2 (germline): MDHEN, SYDVKM. Here the CDR3 DNA reads TGTGCCAGCAGCCAGGGGGCTCGGGAGGACGGCTACACCTTC. Its protein is CASSQGAREDGYTF.

This chain joins TRBV11-2 and TRBJ1-1; D gene ambiguous. The CDR3 length is 14 residues. Germline assignment: CDR1 SGHAT and CDR2 FQNNGV. V gave up 8 bases and J gave up 1 base, with 14 bases separating them. The CDR3 DNA is TGTGCCAGCTGTTGGTCTAGTGGGAACACTGAAGCTTTCTTT. This gives the protein CASCWSSGNTEAFF.

The V and J genes are TRBV14 and TRBJ2-7; 11 nucleotides match TRBD1. Germline V lookup: CDR1 SGHDN, CDR2 FVKESK. CDR3 length equals 13 residues. V was clipped by 9 bases and J by 3 bases; unmatched bases: 4. The CDR3 DNA follows: TGTGCCAGTCCGGGACAGGGGGGCTACGAGCAGTACTTC. Translation gives CASPGQGGYEQYF.

The chain links TRBV7-9 to TRBJ2-7; either TRBD1 or TRBD2 may supply D (6 bases each). The CDR3 contains 16 residues. V shed 5 bases and J shed 1 base, with 18 bases lying between them. Germline lookup yields CDR1 SEHNR and CDR2 FQNEAQ (reference sequence). The CDR3 sequence is CASSPPMTGASYEQYF. In DNA form, the CDR3 reads TGTGCCAGCAGCCCCCCAATGACGGGGGCTTCCTACGAGCAGTACTTC.

The rearrangement joins TRBV7-2 to TRBJ1-2; TRBD1 agrees at 7 bases. The CDR3 is made up of 14 amino acids. CDR1 is SGHTA, CDR2 FQGNSA, per germline. After removal of 4 bases from V and 5 bases from J, the junction contained 7 bases not matched to a gene. CDR3 loop: CASSSPGTEYGYTF. The CDR3 coding sequence is TGTGCCAGCAGCTCTCCCGGGACAGAATATGGCTACACCTTC.

This sequence joins TRBV15 and TRBJ1-1, with D perhaps TRBD1 (5 bases). The CDR3 is 18 amino acids. Trimming took 0 bases from V and 5 from J, leaving 22 bases between them. Germline V CDR1 and CDR2: LNHNV, YYDKDF (reference sequence). The CDR3 region is CATSRDQMDFSGDTEAFF. The DNA of the CDR3 is TGTGCCACCAGCAGAGATCAAATGGACTTCTCGGGGGATACTGAAGCTTTCTTT.